This T cell receptor beta chain was recorded in a study of T cell responses to AZD1222 COVID-19 vaccine. Across the whole study: Second-dose recipients at about 4 or about 12 weeks were treated as one pooled group.

Remarks on this clone: Its antigen is unknown.

V lost 4 bases and J lost 7; bases outside the gene matches: 4. CDR1 is MNHEY, CDR2 SMNVEV, per germline (reference sequence). This CDR3 is 14 amino acids long. Produced via immunoSEQ multiplex PCR; TCRdb's table is partial and in-frame only. The profile covers 85,000 to 95,000 clones, with roughly 89% appearing a single time and almost 8.5% taken by the ten largest. Whole-study results and caveats: Epitopes outside B.1.351 and B.1.1.7 mutated regions reportedly drew nearly half of spike TCRs. Regions 160-218 and 743-854 dominated among vaccine-associated CD4 TCRs spanning spike. When two AZD1222 doses had been given, Spike-specific TCR breadth and depth rose.

The material sequenced was peripheral blood, taken on day 0 of AZD1222 vaccination. The sequence was collected from an adult in good health. The chain uses TRBV27 and TRBJ1-4, with 9 bases matching TRBD1. As DNA, the CDR3 is TGTGCCAGCAGTTCGCGACAGGGGGGTGAAAAACTGTTTTTT. Protein sequence: CASSSRQGGEKLFF.